This T cell receptor (beta chain) comes out of a study of cytomegalovirus exposure and HLA in healthy donors. Primers for the PCR totalled 60 Vbeta and 13 Jbeta. The method was immunoSEQ multiplex PCR; TCRdb's version includes in-frame clones alone and lacks a portion of them. The repertoire consists of 100,000 to 150,000 clones, with roughly four fifths occurring once and the leading ten covering about 1.8%. Study-level findings and limits: When presence/absence was analysed, sequencing depth was taken to be roughly uniform across donors. A link between a missense DCLRE1C variant and TCR beta V- and J-gene trimming emerged from a later analysis. In an earlier analysis, productive rearrangement rates for most beta V segments clustered near 87% or 30%.

Remarks on this clone: What it recognizes is unknown.

The sample consisted of PBMCs. This receptor was obtained from a man between 18 and 35 years old in good health and CMV-seronegative.

The CDR3 DNA reads as TGTGCCAGCAGCTTGGACGGTTACGAGCAGTACTTC. Encoded protein: CASSLDGYEQYF. The chain is built from TRBV5-6 and TRBJ2-5; D gene unclear. Judging by the DNA end, TRBJ2-7 fits better; the J call may be wrong. The germline V gene has CDR1 SGHDT and CDR2 YYEEEE. The CDR3 extends over 12 amino acids.